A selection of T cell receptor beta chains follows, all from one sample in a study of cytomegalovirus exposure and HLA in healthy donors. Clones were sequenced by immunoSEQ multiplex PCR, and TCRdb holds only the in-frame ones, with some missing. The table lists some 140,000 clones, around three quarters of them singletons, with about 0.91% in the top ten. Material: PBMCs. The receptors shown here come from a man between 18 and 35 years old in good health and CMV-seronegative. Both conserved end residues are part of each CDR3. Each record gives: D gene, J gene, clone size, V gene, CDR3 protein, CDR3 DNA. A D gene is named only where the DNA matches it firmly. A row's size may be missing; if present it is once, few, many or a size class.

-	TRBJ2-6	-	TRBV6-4	CASSLLPLASGANVLTF	TGTGCCAGCAGTCTCCTCCCTCTGGCATCTGGGGCCAACGTCCTGACTTTC
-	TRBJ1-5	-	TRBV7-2	CASSLRTAFGNQPQHF	TGTGCCAGCAGCTTACGGACAGCTTTTGGCAATCAGCCCCAGCATTTT
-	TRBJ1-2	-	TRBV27	CASSSSQGWNYGYTF	TGTGCCAGCAGTTCATCACAGGGTTGGAACTATGGCTACACCTTC
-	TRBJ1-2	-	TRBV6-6	CASSVAGYGYTF	TGTGCCAGCAGTGTGGCAGGCTATGGCTACACCTTC
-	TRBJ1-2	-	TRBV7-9	CASSLFPPGGYTF	TGTGCCAGCAGCTTATTTCCCCCGGGTGGCTACACCTTC
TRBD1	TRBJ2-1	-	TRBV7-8	CASSRTRGKAYNEQFF	TGTGCCAGCAGCAGGACCAGGGGGAAGGCCTACAATGAGCAGTTCTTC
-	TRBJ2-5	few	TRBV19	CASRKGAGETQYF	TGTGCCAGTAGAAAGGGGGCGGGGGAGACCCAGTACTTC
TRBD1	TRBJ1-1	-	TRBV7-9	CASSGDRGLTEAFF	TGTGCCAGCAGCGGGGACAGGGGGCTCACTGAAGCTTTCTTT
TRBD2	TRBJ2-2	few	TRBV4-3	CASSQSRWGGTGELFF	TGCGCCAGCAGCCAATCACGGTGGGGGGGGACCGGGGAGCTGTTTTTT
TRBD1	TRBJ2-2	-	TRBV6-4	CASSTGVNTGELFF	TGTGCCAGCAGTACAGGGGTGAACACCGGGGAGCTGTTTTTT
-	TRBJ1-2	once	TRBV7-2	CASKPPGQYYGYTF	TGTGCCAGCAAACCCCCCGGACAGTACTATGGCTACACCTTC
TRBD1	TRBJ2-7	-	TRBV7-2	CASSTGTGGYYEQYF	TGTGCCAGCAGCACCGGGACAGGGGGCTACTACGAGCAGTACTTC
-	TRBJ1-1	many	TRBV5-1	CASSLAGGEMNTEAFF	TGCGCCAGCAGCTTGGCGGGGGGGGAAATGAACACTGAAGCTTTCTTT